This passage covers 30 T cell receptor beta chains from one sample sequenced in a study of OX40 agonist ivuxolimab in advanced cancers. Repertoires were generated with immunoSEQ multiplex PCR, while TCRdb's copy carries only in-frame clones and drops some. The repertoire holds 45,000 to 70,000 clones, with 83% as singletons. Source: CD4+ or CD8+ T cells sorted from blood, taken in a trial of the OX40 agonist ivuxolimab. These receptors came from an adult with an advanced solid tumor such as melanoma, head and neck, liver or kidney cancer.

The chain combines TRBV18 with TRBJ2-2; 7 bases are a match to TRBD2. This CDR3 has 17 amino acids. Germline loops: CDR1 KGHSH, CDR2 LQKENI. V dropped 6 bases and J dropped 0; count of bases not matched to a gene: 10. The CDR3 loop reads CASSNELAASNTGELFF. Written as DNA, the CDR3 is TGTGCCAGCTCGAACGAGCTAGCGGCCTCGAACACCGGGGAGCTGTTTTTT.

This chain uses TRBV28 with TRBJ1-5, with unresolved D. This CDR3 is built from 15 residues. Germline V gene data show CDR1 as MDHEN and CDR2 as SYDVKM. V lost 6 bases and J lost 1, with 13 bases in between. The CDR3 coding sequence is TGTGCCAGCAGAACCGGGGAGGGCAGCAATCAGCCCCAGCATTTT. Translation: CASRTGEGSNQPQHF. Using reference TRBV28 and TRBJ1-5 for the parts outside the CDR3, the full variable domain is DVKVTQSSRYLVKRTGEKVFLECVQDMDHENMFWYRQDPGLGLRLIYFSYDVKMKEKGDIPEGYSVSREKKERFSLILESASTNQTSMYLCASRTGEGSNQPQHFGDGTRLSIL.

The J gene is TRBJ1-5, the V gene TRBV28; D not certain. Germline V CDR1 and CDR2: MDHEN, SYDVKM. This CDR3 is 15 amino acids long. The V end lost 1 base, the J end lost 3 bases, and 10 bases lay between the germline ends. CDR3 region: CASSLFRMDNQPQHF. Here the CDR3 DNA reads TGTGCCAGCAGTTTATTCCGTATGGACAATCAGCCCCAGCATTTT.

J is TRBJ1-1 and V is TRBV9; D not certain. CDR1 SGDLS and CDR2 YYNGEE come from the germline V gene. The CDR3 runs 14 residues. The ends were cut back, 0 bases at V and 5 bases at J, with 11 bases in the middle. CDR3 nucleotide sequence: TGTGCCAGCAGCGTAGTCGGCTCGGAAACTGAAGCTTTCTTT. Protein: CASSVVGSETEAFF. Full variable domain (outside the CDR3, taken from reference TRBV9 and TRBJ1-1): DSGVTQTPKHLITATGQRVTLRCSPRSGDLSVYWYQQSLDQGLQFLIQYYNGEERAKGNILERFSAQQFPDLHSELNLSSLELGDSALYFCASSVVGSETEAFFGQGTRLTVV.

The chain is built from TRBV6-1 and TRBJ2-1, with 8 positions matching TRBD2. Germline V CDR1 and CDR2: MNHNS, SASEGT. V shed 6 bases, J shed 0 bases, and the junction held 4 bases outside the gene matches. The CDR3 consists of 15 residues. Here the CDR3 reads CASRISGSSYNEQFF. The CDR3 region has the DNA TGTGCCAGCAGGATCAGCGGGAGCTCCTACAATGAGCAGTTCTTC.

This clone was found a few times. The chain uses TRBV18 and TRBJ2-1; unclear D gene. V lost 6 bases and J 7 bases, leaving 10 bases between the germline ends. CDR3 size: 12 residues. Germline CDR1 KGHSH, CDR2 LQKENI. This chain's CDR3 is CASSLSGNEQFF. Here the CDR3 DNA reads TGTGCCAGCTCGCTTAGTGGTAATGAGCAGTTCTTC. Complete variable domain (other parts from reference TRBV18 and TRBJ2-1): NAGVMQNPRHLVRRRGQEARLRCSPMKGHSHVYWYRQLPEEGLKFMVYLQKENIIDESGMPKERFSAEFPKEGPSILRIQQVVRGDSAAYFCASSLSGNEQFFGPGTRLTVL.

The V gene is TRBV18, the J gene TRBJ1-5; 7 nucleotides line up with TRBD1. V dropped 4 bases and J dropped 4; count of bases not matched to a gene: 7. The CDR3 has 15 residues. Germline lookup yields CDR1 KGHSH and CDR2 LQKENI. CDR3 bases: TGTGCCAGCTCACTAAGACAGGGATTAAATCAGCCCCAGCATTTT. This codes for CASSLRQGLNQPQHF. The full variable domain, its missing parts supplied by reference TRBV18 and TRBJ1-5, is NAGVMQNPRHLVRRRGQEARLRCSPMKGHSHVYWYRQLPEEGLKFMVYLQKENIIDESGMPKERFSAEFPKEGPSILRIQQVVRGDSAAYFCASSLRQGLNQPQHFGDGTRLSIL.

This rearrangement joins TRBV19 to TRBJ2-2; D is perhaps TRBD1 or TRBD2 (5 bases each). Trimming pared 3 bases from V and 1 base from J, leaving 15 bases between. This CDR3 is 17 amino acids long. CDR1 and CDR2 from the germline V gene are LNHDA and SQIVND (reference sequence). The CDR3 region is CASSINPGPMNTGELFF. The CDR3 nucleotides are TGTGCCAGTAGTATCAATCCGGGACCGATGAACACCGGGGAGCTGTTTTTT. The full variable domain, with the rest looked up from reference TRBV19 and TRBJ2-2, is DGGITQSPKYLFRKEGQNVTLSCEQNLNHDAMYWYRQDPGQGLRLIYYSQIVNDFQKGDIAEGYSVSREKKESFPLTVTSAQKNPTAFYLCASSINPGPMNTGELFFGEGSRLTVL.

The chain combines TRBV19 with TRBJ2-3, with D unresolved. The germline V gene encodes CDR1 LNHDA and CDR2 SQIVND (reference sequence). The CDR3 runs to 16 residues. Between the trimmed V and J ends, which lost 5 bases and 1 base, there was a span of 16 bases. CDR3 nucleotide sequence: TGTGCCAGTAGTTCCCCCCCGGGTGGAGGCACAGATACGCAGTATTTT. It encodes CASSSPPGGGTDTQYF.

The V gene is TRBV2, the J gene TRBJ1-2; 9 nucleotides align to TRBD1. The CDR3 is 13 amino acids. After removal of 7 bases from V and 8 bases from J, the junction contained 8 bases not matched to a gene. CDR1 is SNHLY and CDR2 is FYNNEI in the germline V gene. The CDR3 DNA reads TGTGCCAGCAATATACAGGGGGCGGGCGGCTACACCTTC. The encoded protein is CASNIQGAGGYTF. Complete variable domain (other parts from reference TRBV2 and TRBJ1-2): EPEVTQTPSHQVTQMGQEVILRCVPISNHLYFYWYRQILGQKVEFLVSFYNNEISEKSEIFDDQFSVERPDGSNFTLKIRSTKLEDSAMYFCASNIQGAGGYTFGSGTRLTVV.

The CDR3 DNA is TGTGCCAGCAGCTTAGGCGGGAGAGGGAATACGCAGTATTTT. This translates into CASSLGGRGNTQYF. This chain joins TRBV7-6 and TRBJ2-3, with 7 bases aligning to TRBD2. CDR3 length: 14 residues. With 1 base clipped from V and 7 bases from J, the junction kept 5 bases outside the gene matches. Per the germline V gene, CDR1 is SGHVS and CDR2 is FNYEAQ.

The chain joins TRBV27 to TRBJ1-1, with D perhaps TRBD1 (6 bases). CDR3 length: 14 amino acids. The V and J ends lost 0 bases and 4 bases respectively, with 9 bases between them. Per the germline V gene, CDR1 is MNHEY and CDR2 is SMNVEV (reference sequence). In DNA form, the CDR3 reads TGTGCCAGCAGTTTATCGGGGGGCCTCACTGAAGCTTTCTTT. Protein: CASSLSGGLTEAFF.

The chain carries TRBV7-9 and TRBJ2-1; 12 bases match TRBD2. The CDR3 runs to 17 residues. The germline gives CDR1 SEHNR, CDR2 FQNEAQ (reference sequence). V trimming: 5 bases; J trimming: 6 bases; junction bases outside the gene matches: 11. For the CDR3, the DNA is TGTGCCAGCAGCAAAAGGTCGGGACTAGCGGGCACCAATGAGCAGTTCTTC. Residues: CASSKRSGLAGTNEQFF. Looking up the rest from reference TRBV7-9 and TRBJ2-1 gives the full variable domain: DTGVSQNPRHKITKRGQNVTFRCDPISEHNRLYWYRQTLGQGPEFLTYFQNEAQLEKSRLLSDRFSAERPKGSFSTLEIQRTEQGDSAMYLCASSKRSGLAGTNEQFFGPGTRLTVL.

The J gene is TRBJ1-5, the V gene TRBV5-1; possible D gene TRBD1, 5 bases. The CDR3 is made up of 14 amino acids. In germline, CDR1 is SGHRS, CDR2 YFSETQ. Trimming cost V 4 bases and J 5 bases, with 13 bases left between them. CDR3 DNA sequence: TGCGCCAGCAGCCCGACGGGGCGGGATCAGCCCCAGCATTTT. It yields the protein CASSPTGRDQPQHF.

The gene calls are TRBV6-5 and TRBJ2-7; D gene ambiguous. V lost 2 bases, J lost 3 bases, and 8 bases lay in between. Germline V lookup: CDR1 MNHEY, CDR2 SVGAGI. The CDR3 consists of 13 residues. The CDR3 loop is CASSYGRHYEQYF. CDR3 in DNA: TGTGCCAGCAGTTACGGCAGGCACTACGAGCAGTACTTC.

This rearrangement joins TRBV18 to TRBJ1-1, with 7 bases matching TRBD1. Germline-derived CDR1 and CDR2 are KGHSH and LQKENI. Unmatched junction bases numbered 6, after V lost 4 bases and J lost 1 base. The CDR3 is 15 residues long. CDR3 sequence: CASSLKDRENTEAFF. CDR3 in DNA: TGTGCCAGCTCACTAAAAGACAGGGAGAACACTGAAGCTTTCTTT.

CDR3 sequence (DNA): TGTGCCAGCAGCTTAGGTCGGGTACTGGACACTGAAGCTTTCTTT. Protein sequence: CASSLGRVLDTEAFF. The chain recombines TRBV11-2 with TRBJ1-1; D is ambiguous. The V end lost 1 base, the J end lost 3 bases, and 12 bases lay between the germline ends. This CDR3 region has 15 residues. CDR1 is SGHAT, CDR2 FQNNGV, per germline. Full variable domain (remainder filled in from reference TRBV11-2 and TRBJ1-1): EAGVAQSPRYKIIEKRQSVAFWCNPISGHATLYWYQQILGQGPKLLIQFQNNGVVDDSQLPKDRFSAERLKGVDSTLKIQPAKLEDSAVYLCASSLGRVLDTEAFFGQGTRLTVV.

The rearrangement joins TRBV9 to TRBJ1-3; no clear D gene. CDR1 and CDR2 from the germline V gene are SGDLS and YYNGEE. Deletions cut 0 bases from V and 0 bases from J, with 4 bases between. CDR3 length: 14 amino acids. Here the CDR3 DNA reads TGTGCCAGCAGCGTAGTGGGCTCTGGAAACACCATATATTTT. Translation: CASSVVGSGNTIYF.

This clone was seen a handful of times. The chain is built from TRBV7-6 and TRBJ2-5; tentative D call: TRBD2 (6 bases). CDR3 length equals 14 residues. CDR1 and CDR2 from the germline V gene are SGHVS and FNYEAQ. V was shortened by 5 bases and J by 4 bases, with 14 bases between the two germline ends. CDR3 loop: CASSRNWGGETQYF. The CDR3 nucleotides read TGTGCCAGCAGCCGCAACTGGGGAGGAGAGACCCAGTACTTC. Full variable domain (rest looked up from reference TRBV7-6 and TRBJ2-5): GAGVSQSPRYKVTKRGQDVALRCDPISGHVSLYWYRQALGQGPEFLTYFNYEAQQDKSGLPNDRFSAERPEGSISTLTIQRTEQRDSAMYRCASSRNWGGETQYFGPGTRLLVL.

V and J are TRBV7-5 and TRBJ2-1; TRBD2 was called by the table and not checked on the DNA. TRBV7-5 is classified as a pseudogene. This CDR3 comprises 15 residues. The CDR3 protein is CARSLKQRGYNEQFF. In DNA form, the CDR3 reads TGTGCCAGAAGCTTAAAACAGCGGGGATACAATGAGCAGTTCTTC.

In its sample, this clone was seen a few times. The gene calls are TRBV6-1 and TRBJ2-3, with D possibly called TRBD1 or TRBD2 (7 bases each). Germline-derived CDR1 and CDR2 are MNHNS and SASEGT. V was shortened by 8 bases and J by 3 bases, with 18 bases between the two germline ends. The CDR3 runs to 15 residues. CDR3 region: CASVEQGRGTDTQYF. CDR3 nucleotide sequence: TGTGCCAGCGTAGAACAGGGGAGGGGGACAGATACGCAGTATTTT.

The chain employs TRBV5-8 and TRBJ1-3, with D perhaps matching TRBD1 (5 bases). This CDR3 comprises 14 residues. V dropped 4 bases and J dropped 1 base, with 9 bases sitting between them. The V gene's germline CDR1 is SGHTS and CDR2 YDEGEE. CDR3: CASSRKGSGNTIYF. DNA for the CDR3: TGTGCCAGCAGCAGAAAGGGGTCTGGAAACACCATATATTTT.

This chain uses TRBV28 with TRBJ1-1, with 7 bases that match TRBD1. Germline V gives CDR1 MDHEN, CDR2 SYDVKM. The J segment lost 6 bases and the V segment lost 5 bases, leaving 12 bases of the junction unmatched. The CDR3 is 15 amino acids. The chain's CDR3 is CASSEATGLLAEAFF. As DNA, the CDR3 is TGTGCCAGCAGTGAAGCGACAGGGTTACTCGCTGAAGCTTTCTTT. Full variable domain (rest looked up from reference TRBV28 and TRBJ1-1): DVKVTQSSRYLVKRTGEKVFLECVQDMDHENMFWYRQDPGLGLRLIYFSYDVKMKEKGDIPEGYSVSREKKERFSLILESASTNQTSMYLCASSEATGLLAEAFFGQGTRLTVV.

The CDR3 DNA sequence: TGTGCCAGCAGCCGGGACAGGGGCGGAGGTAACACTGAAGCTTTCTTT. This translates into CASSRDRGGGNTEAFF. The chain uses TRBV5-8 and TRBJ1-1; TRBD1 matches 10 bases. Germline trimming cut 4 bases from V and 2 bases from J; bases unmatched to any gene: 8. This CDR3 spans 16 amino acids. Germline-derived CDR1 and CDR2 are SGHTS and YDEGEE.

The table lists this clone with a count of one. This chain connects TRBV5-8 to TRBJ1-1; TRBD1 matches at 8 bases. The CDR3 sequence is 15 residues long. Germline V gene sequence: CDR1 SGHTS, CDR2 YDEGEE. J gave up 3 bases and V 4 bases, and 8 bases lay outside the gene matches. The CDR3, as DNA: TGTGCCAGCAGCAATTCGCAGGGGGCGGACACTGAAGCTTTCTTT. It codes for CASSNSQGADTEAFF.

The rearrangement joins TRBV7-6 to TRBJ1-1, with a tentative D call TRBD1 (6 bases). Germline V gene lookup returns CDR1 SGHVS and CDR2 FNYEAQ. The CDR3 has 14 residues. The germline V and J ends were trimmed by 5 bases and 0 bases, with 10 bases remaining between them. CDR3 protein: CASSPTGMNTEAFF. In nucleotides, the CDR3 is TGTGCCAGCAGCCCGACAGGTATGAACACTGAAGCTTTCTTT. The full variable domain, with the rest looked up from reference TRBV7-6 and TRBJ1-1, is GAGVSQSPRYKVTKRGQDVALRCDPISGHVSLYWYRQALGQGPEFLTYFNYEAQQDKSGLPNDRFSAERPEGSISTLTIQRTEQRDSAMYRCASSPTGMNTEAFFGQGTRLTVV.

In its sample, this clone was seen once. J is TRBJ2-3 and V is TRBV5-1; 8 positions match TRBD1. CDR3 size: 18 residues. Germline V gene lookup returns CDR1 SGHRS and CDR2 YFSETQ. The J segment lost 3 bases and the V segment lost 1 base, leaving 13 bases of the junction unmatched. Here the CDR3 DNA reads TGCGCCAGCAGCTTGTCCAGCCCGAACAGGGGGGATACAGATACGCAGTATTTT. This gives the protein CASSLSSPNRGDTDTQYF.

This clone showed up just once. V and J are TRBV2 and TRBJ1-1; D gene unclear. Trimming shortened V by 6 bases and J by 0 bases, and 11 bases separated the two germline ends. Germline CDR1 reads SNHLY; CDR2 reads FYNNEI. The CDR3 extends over 14 amino acids. This chain's CDR3 is CASRLQAMNTEAFF. CDR3 DNA sequence: TGTGCCAGCAGACTTCAGGCTATGAACACTGAAGCTTTCTTT.

The chain is built from TRBV2 and TRBJ1-1, with 9 bases lining up with TRBD1. This CDR3 contains 15 residues. With 6 bases clipped from V and 0 bases from J, the junction kept 5 bases outside the gene matches. Germline V CDR1 and CDR2: SNHLY, FYNNEI. CDR3 residues: CASRVDRGMNTEAFF. For the CDR3, the DNA is TGTGCCAGCAGGGTCGACAGGGGGATGAACACTGAAGCTTTCTTT.

V gene TRBV7-9 combines with J gene TRBJ2-7; 8 positions match TRBD1. The CDR3 runs 15 residues. CDR1 is SEHNR and CDR2 is FQNEAQ in the germline V gene (reference sequence). Unmatched junction bases numbered 9, after V lost 5 bases and J lost 3 bases. The CDR3 sequence is CASSPDRVTLYEQYF. CDR3 DNA: TGTGCCAGCAGCCCGGACAGGGTTACTCTCTACGAGCAGTACTTC.